Below, 25 T cell receptor beta chains from the same sample are listed, as sequenced in a study of OX40 agonist ivuxolimab in advanced cancers. Sequenced by immunoSEQ multiplex PCR; TCRdb stores in-frame clones only, minus some. The table includes 35,000 to 45,000 clones, just over 85% detected once. This specimen was CD4+ or CD8+ T cells sorted from blood, taken in a trial of the OX40 agonist ivuxolimab. The source is an adult with an advanced solid tumor such as melanoma, head and neck, liver or kidney cancer.

This clone was seen just once. The chain is built from TRBV27 and TRBJ2-1; D is perhaps TRBD2 (5 bases). CDR1 MNHEY and CDR2 SMNVEV come from the germline V gene (reference sequence). With 3 bases removed from V and 7 bases from J, the gap between germline ends came to 7 bases. The CDR3 spans 12 residues. Here the CDR3 DNA reads TGTGCCAGCAGTTTTCCGGGGAATGAGCAGTTCTTC. Translating it yields CASSFPGNEQFF.

The V gene is TRBV28, the J gene TRBJ2-7; 9 nucleotides align to TRBD2. The junction had 27 bases not matched to a gene; V was cut back by 6 bases and J by 9 bases. Germline lookup yields CDR1 MDHEN and CDR2 SYDVKM. This CDR3 is 19 amino acids long. The CDR3 protein is CASSDRGLASPGRAYGQYV. DNA for the CDR3: TGTGCCAGCAGCGACCGTGGACTAGCGTCCCCGGGACGAGCTTATGGGCAGTACGTC.

V is TRBV9 and J is TRBJ2-5; 9 bases map to TRBD1. This CDR3 contains 15 residues. Germline-derived CDR1 and CDR2 are SGDLS and YYNGEE. After removal of 4 bases from V and 4 bases from J, the junction contained 8 bases not matched to a gene. The CDR3 region is CASSPRDRAPETQYF. CDR3 nucleotide sequence: TGTGCCAGCAGCCCGAGGGACAGGGCGCCAGAGACCCAGTACTTC.

The chain recombines TRBV4-1 with TRBJ2-5, with D tentatively TRBD2 (5 bases). V was cut by 0 bases and J by 5 bases, with 10 bases left in between. Germline CDR1 MGHRA, CDR2 YSYEKL. The CDR3 is 14 amino acids. This CDR3 reads CASSQERVVETQYF. The DNA for the CDR3 is TGCGCCAGCAGCCAAGAGAGGGTGGTGGAGACCCAGTACTTC.

This rearrangement joins TRBV5-1 to TRBJ2-3; TRBD1 is a possible D gene (6 bases). Germline V gives CDR1 SGHRS, CDR2 YFSETQ. The CDR3 runs to 15 residues. Trimming left V 4 bases short and J 2 bases short, with 14 bases between. CDR3 in amino acids: CASSPVQGTTDTQYF. Here the CDR3 DNA reads TGCGCCAGCAGCCCCGTACAGGGAACCACAGATACGCAGTATTTT.

This clone has a handful of counts. This chain connects TRBV27 to TRBJ1-5, with D perhaps TRBD1 (6 bases). V lost 7 bases to trimming and J lost 2 bases, with 9 bases between them. This CDR3 spans 13 amino acids. The germline V gene has CDR1 MNHEY and CDR2 SMNVEV (reference sequence). The CDR3 sequence: CASMSGGNQPQHF. For the CDR3, the DNA is TGTGCCAGCATGTCAGGGGGCAATCAGCCCCAGCATTTT.

This chain joins TRBV9 and TRBJ1-2; TRBD1 might be the D (6 bases). This CDR3 is 14 amino acids long. V lost 3 bases, J lost 7 bases, and 16 bases lay in between. Looked up from germline, CDR1 is SGDLS and CDR2 is YYNGEE. CDR3 sequence reads: CASSASRGPGGYTF. The CDR3 region has the DNA TGTGCCAGCAGCGCCTCCAGGGGTCCAGGTGGCTACACCTTC.

The CDR3 DNA sequence: TGTGCCAGCAGTGAATCCGGGACAGGGTCCTACGAGCAGTACGTC. Its translation is CASSESGTGSYEQYV. The genes are TRBV6-1 and TRBJ2-7; 9 positions agree with TRBD1. The germline CDR1 and CDR2 sequences are MNHNS and SASEGT. The ends lost 2 bases at V and 1 base at J; junction bases unmatched: 3. The CDR3 is 15 amino acids.

This clone was counted only a few times. CDR3 amino acids: CASSTGTVNSPLHF. The DNA for the CDR3 is TGTGCCAGCAGCACCGGGACGGTGAATTCACCCCTCCACTTT. The chain uses TRBV9 and TRBJ1-6; possible D gene TRBD1, 5 bases. This CDR3 has 14 amino acids. Looked up from germline, CDR1 is SGDLS and CDR2 is YYNGEE. Trimming pared 4 bases from V and 7 bases from J, leaving 12 bases between.

The chain employs TRBV27 and TRBJ1-3; D uncertain. From germline, CDR1 is MNHEY and CDR2 SMNVEV (reference sequence). V was clipped by 2 bases and J by 0 bases, with 5 bases between them. The CDR3 loop spans 14 amino acids. DNA for the CDR3: TGTGCCAGCAGTTTAAGCCCCTCTGGAAACACCATATATTTT. This gives the protein CASSLSPSGNTIYF.

The chain carries TRBV5-1 and TRBJ2-5, with D tentatively TRBD2 (6 bases). Germline V gives CDR1 SGHRS, CDR2 YFSETQ. Trimming removed 4 bases at V and 0 bases at J, with 13 bases between. The CDR3 totals 15 residues. This CDR3 is CASSTLPGDQETQYF. As DNA, the CDR3 is TGCGCCAGCAGCACTCTCCCGGGGGACCAAGAGACCCAGTACTTC.

The genes are TRBV11-1 and TRBJ2-7; 8 nucleotides line up with TRBD2. This CDR3 is built from 14 residues. Germline values: CDR1 SGHAT, CDR2 FQDESV (reference sequence). After removal of 2 bases from V and 3 bases from J, the junction contained 3 bases not matched to a gene. DNA for the CDR3: TGTGCCAGCAGCTTAAGCGGGGGTGTCTACGAGCAGTACTTC. Translation: CASSLSGGVYEQYF.

This clone was found once. The V and J genes are TRBV6-6 and TRBJ2-7; D gene uncertain. CDR1 is MNHNY and CDR2 is SVGAGI in the germline V gene (reference sequence). CDR3 size: 15 residues. V was clipped by 6 bases and J by 0 bases, with 15 bases between them. The CDR3 loop is CASSRDNPLSYEQYV. The DNA of the CDR3 is TGTGCCAGCAGCCGTGACAATCCCCTCTCCTACGAGCAGTACGTC.

This clone was counted many times. The chain employs TRBV4-2 and TRBJ2-5, with 8 bases that match TRBD2. The CDR3 is 19 amino acids. V gave up 4 bases and J gave up 2 bases; unmatched junction bases: 18. CDR1 and CDR2 from the germline V gene are LGHNA and YNFKEQ. The CDR3 bases are TGTGCCAGCAGCCCCGAGGTCCCCCTTAGCGGGGACCCTCAAGAGACCCAGTACTTC. This codes for CASSPEVPLSGDPQETQYF.

The rearrangement uses TRBV19 and TRBJ1-1; perhaps TRBD1 as D (5 bases). V lost 7 bases to trimming and J lost 0 bases, with 15 bases between them. The CDR3 is 15 residues long. The germline V gene has CDR1 LNHDA and CDR2 SQIVND (reference sequence). The CDR3 region has the DNA TGTGCCAGTATCGGAAAAAGGACAATGAACACTGAAGCTTTCTTT. Amino acids: CASIGKRTMNTEAFF.

This clone was observed at least ten times. This chain connects TRBV6-5 to TRBJ2-7, with TRBD1 matching over 11 bases. Trimming removed 5 bases from V and 3 bases from J; junction bases left unmatched: 6. CDR1 MNHEY and CDR2 SVGAGI come from the germline V gene. This CDR3 has 15 residues. CDR3 nucleotides: TGTGCCAGCAGTGACTACGGGACAGGGGGCTACGAGCAGTACGTC. Translating gives CASSDYGTGGYEQYV.

This clone was picked up one time. This chain joins TRBV27 and TRBJ1-4, with TRBD1 matching over 7 bases. V gave up 5 bases and J gave up 0 bases; unmatched junction bases: 3. The CDR3 extends over 15 amino acids. CDR1 and CDR2 (germline): MNHEY, SMNVEV (reference sequence). In DNA form, the CDR3 reads TGTGCCAGCAGTGTAGGGACAGCAACTAATGAAAAACTGTTTTTT. It yields the protein CASSVGTATNEKLFF. Using reference TRBV27 and TRBJ1-4 for the parts outside the CDR3, the full variable domain is EAQVTQNPRYLITVTGKKLTVTCSQNMNHEYMSWYRQDPGLGLRQIYYSMNVEVTDKGDVPEGYKVSRKEKRNFPLILESPSPNQTSLYFCASSVGTATNEKLFFGSGTQLSVL.

The chain couples TRBV7-2 to TRBJ2-7; no firm D call. Germline CDR1 reads SGHTA; CDR2 reads FQGNSA. Trimming shortened V by 0 bases and J by 1 base, and 7 bases separated the two germline ends. This CDR3 contains 14 residues. Here the CDR3 DNA reads TGTGCCAGCAGCTTAGCACCCGGGTCCTACGAGCAGTACGTC. Protein product: CASSLAPGSYEQYV.

This sequence joins TRBV6-5 and TRBJ2-2; D may be TRBD1 (6 bases). The CDR3 is 12 residues long. Per germline, CDR1 MNHEY and CDR2 SVGAGI. The ends were cut back, 6 bases at V and 6 bases at J, with 8 bases in the middle. The CDR3 DNA sequence: TGTGCCAGCAGCGCAGGGGCCGGGGAGCTGTTTTTT. Protein product: CASSAGAGELFF.

The CDR3 loop is CASSQDSLNTEAFF. The DNA of the CDR3 is TGTGCCAGCAGCCAGGACAGCCTGAACACTGAAGCTTTCTTT. The chain has TRBV25-1 and TRBJ1-1; possibly TRBD1 for D (6 bases). Trimming left V 6 bases short and J 0 bases short, with 11 bases between. There are 14 residues in the CDR3. Germline loops: CDR1 MGHDK, CDR2 SYGVNS.

As regards this clone: Other DNA sequences in this sample translate to the same CDR3. The CDR3 region is CASSVEGDQETQYF. Here the CDR3 DNA reads TGTGCCAGCAGCGTAGAGGGAGACCAAGAGACCCAGTACTTC. This chain joins TRBV9 and TRBJ2-5, with a possible D match to TRBD2 (5 bases). The CDR3 length is 14 residues. V lost 0 bases and J lost 0, with 6 bases in between. Germline values: CDR1 SGDLS, CDR2 YYNGEE.

This chain links TRBV7-2 with TRBJ2-7; TRBD2 might be the D (6 bases). Trimming removed 5 bases at V and 0 bases at J, with 11 bases between. CDR1 SGHTA and CDR2 FQGNSA come from the germline V gene. The CDR3 length is 14 residues. The CDR3 nucleotides read TGTGCCAGCAGCCGGGACTCCAGCTCCTACGAGCAGTACTTC. Translated, it gives CASSRDSSSYEQYF. Supplemented by reference TRBV7-2 and TRBJ2-7, the full variable domain reads GAGVSQSPSNKVTEKGKDVELRCDPISGHTALYWYRQSLGQGLEFLIYFQGNSAPDKSGLPSDRFSAERTGGSVSTLTIQRTQQEDSAVYLCASSRDSSSYEQYFGPGTRLTVT.

This chain connects TRBV9 to TRBJ1-6; D not certain. The germline CDR1 and CDR2 sequences are SGDLS and YYNGEE. V lost 0 bases and J 2 bases, leaving 12 bases between the germline ends. The CDR3 extends over 17 amino acids. As DNA, the CDR3 is TGTGCCAGCAGCGTAGAACCCTATACGACCTATAATTCACCCCTCCACTTT. Translating it yields CASSVEPYTTYNSPLHF.

This clone was seen only a few times. The rearrangement links TRBV13 to TRBJ1-4; maybe TRBD1 (6 bases). The CDR3 consists of 15 residues. V was clipped by 6 bases and J by 8 bases, with 19 bases between them. Germline-derived CDR1 and CDR2 are PRHDT and FYEKMQ (reference sequence). This CDR3 reads CASSQKGDTYEKLFF. The CDR3 DNA follows: TGTGCCAGCAGTCAAAAGGGGGACACCTACGAAAAACTGTTTTTT.

The chain combines TRBV7-2 with TRBJ1-5, with a weak D call TRBD1 (6 bases). CDR1 and CDR2 (germline): SGHTA, FQGNSA. Trimming pared 1 base from V and 7 bases from J, leaving 14 bases between. The CDR3 consists of 15 residues. CDR3 in DNA: TGTGCCAGCAGCTTAGAGGTCTGGGGGCTACAGCCCCAGCATTTT. It is translated as CASSLEVWGLQPQHF.